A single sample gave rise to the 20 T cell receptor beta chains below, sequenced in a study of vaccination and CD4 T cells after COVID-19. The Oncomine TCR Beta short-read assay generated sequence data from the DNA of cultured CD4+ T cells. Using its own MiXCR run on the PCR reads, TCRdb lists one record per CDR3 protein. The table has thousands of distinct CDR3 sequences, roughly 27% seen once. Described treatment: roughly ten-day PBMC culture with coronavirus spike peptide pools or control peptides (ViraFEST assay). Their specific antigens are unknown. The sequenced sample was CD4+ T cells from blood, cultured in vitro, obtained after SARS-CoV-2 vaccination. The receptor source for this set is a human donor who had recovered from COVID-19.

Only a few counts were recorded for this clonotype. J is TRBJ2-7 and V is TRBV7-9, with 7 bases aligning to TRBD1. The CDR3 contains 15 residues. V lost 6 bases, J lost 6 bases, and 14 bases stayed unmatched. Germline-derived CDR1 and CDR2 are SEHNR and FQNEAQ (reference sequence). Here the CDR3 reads CASSSNTGAGREQYF. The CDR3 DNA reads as TGTGCCAGCAGTTCCAATACAGGGGCTGGGCGCGAGCAGTACTTC.

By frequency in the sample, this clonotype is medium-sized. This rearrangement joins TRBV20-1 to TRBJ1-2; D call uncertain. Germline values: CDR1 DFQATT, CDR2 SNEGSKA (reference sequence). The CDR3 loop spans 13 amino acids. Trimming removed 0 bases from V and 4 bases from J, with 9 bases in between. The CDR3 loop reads CSARDYGPYGYTF. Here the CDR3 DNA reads TGCAGTGCTAGAGATTACGGGCCCTATGGCTACACCTTC.

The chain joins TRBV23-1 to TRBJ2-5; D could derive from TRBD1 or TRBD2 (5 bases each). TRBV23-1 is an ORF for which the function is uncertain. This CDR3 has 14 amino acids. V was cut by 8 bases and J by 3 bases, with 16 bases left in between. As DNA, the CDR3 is TGCGCCAGCGGGGGTTTGGGTGGGGAAGAGACCCAGTACTTC. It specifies CASGGLGGEETQYF.

CDR3 nucleotide sequence: TGTGCCACCAGTGATTGGGCTAGCGGGAGGGCCGGGGAGCTGTTTTTT. This codes for CATSDWASGRAGELFF. This sequence joins TRBV24-1 and TRBJ2-2; 12 bases map to TRBD2. In germline, CDR1 is KGHDR, CDR2 SFDVKD. This CDR3 is built from 16 residues. After removal of 2 bases from V and 6 bases from J, the junction contained 3 bases not matched to a gene.

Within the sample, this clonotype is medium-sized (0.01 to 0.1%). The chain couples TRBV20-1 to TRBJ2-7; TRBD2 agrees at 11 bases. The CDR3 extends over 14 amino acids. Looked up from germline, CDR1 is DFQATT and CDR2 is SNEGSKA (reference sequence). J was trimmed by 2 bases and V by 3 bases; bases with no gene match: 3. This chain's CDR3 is CSASFSGGAYEQYF. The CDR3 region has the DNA TGCAGTGCTAGCTTTAGCGGGGGGGCCTACGAGCAGTACTTC.

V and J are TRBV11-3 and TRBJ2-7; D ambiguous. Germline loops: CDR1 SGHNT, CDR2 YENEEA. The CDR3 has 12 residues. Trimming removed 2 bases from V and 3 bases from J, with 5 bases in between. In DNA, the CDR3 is TGTGCCAGCAGCTTATTGGGCTACGAGCAGTACTTC. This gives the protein CASSLLGYEQYF.

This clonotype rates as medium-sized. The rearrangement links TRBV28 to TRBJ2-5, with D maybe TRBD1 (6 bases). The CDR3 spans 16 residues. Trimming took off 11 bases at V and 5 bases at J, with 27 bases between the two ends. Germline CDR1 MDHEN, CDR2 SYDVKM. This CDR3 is CAFLGGRWGPLETQYF. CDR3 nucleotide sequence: TGTGCCTTCCTAGGGGGTCGTTGGGGCCCTTTGGAGACCCAGTACTTC.

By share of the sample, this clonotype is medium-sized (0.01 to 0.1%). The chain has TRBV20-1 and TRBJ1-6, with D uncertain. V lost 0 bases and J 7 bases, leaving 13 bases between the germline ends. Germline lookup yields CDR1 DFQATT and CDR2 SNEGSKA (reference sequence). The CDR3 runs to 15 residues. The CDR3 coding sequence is TGCAGTGCTAGAGATCGGGCGATCCAAAATTCACCCCTCCACTTT. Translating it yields CSARDRAIQNSPLHF.

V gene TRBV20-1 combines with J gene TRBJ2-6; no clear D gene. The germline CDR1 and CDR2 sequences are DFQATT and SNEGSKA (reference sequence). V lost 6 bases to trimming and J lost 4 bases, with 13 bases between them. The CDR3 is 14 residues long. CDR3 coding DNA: TGCAGTGCCGCCCCCCCCGCAGGGGCCAACGTCCTGACTTTC. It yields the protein CSAAPPAGANVLTF.

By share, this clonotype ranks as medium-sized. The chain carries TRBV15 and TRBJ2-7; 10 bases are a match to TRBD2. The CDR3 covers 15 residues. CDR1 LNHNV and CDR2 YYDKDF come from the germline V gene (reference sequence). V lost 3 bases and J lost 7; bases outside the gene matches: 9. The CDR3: CATSSSGRGRWEQYF. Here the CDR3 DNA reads TGTGCCACCAGCAGCAGCGGGAGGGGTCGATGGGAGCAGTACTTC.

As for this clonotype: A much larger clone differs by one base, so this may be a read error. The CDR3 loop is CGSSFPSGGQETQYF. The CDR3 coding sequence is TGTGGCAGCAGCTTCCCTAGCGGGGGGCAAGAGACCCAGTACTTC. The chain carries TRBV7-9 and TRBJ2-5, with 11 nucleotides matching TRBD2. The CDR3 totals 15 residues. CDR1 is SEHNR, CDR2 FQNEAQ, per germline (reference sequence).

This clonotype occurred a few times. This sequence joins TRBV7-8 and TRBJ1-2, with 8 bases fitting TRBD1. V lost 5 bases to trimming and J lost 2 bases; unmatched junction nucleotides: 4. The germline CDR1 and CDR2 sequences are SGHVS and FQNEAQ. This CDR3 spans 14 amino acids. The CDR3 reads CASSRRQGNYGYTF. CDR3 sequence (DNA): TGTGCCAGCAGCCGGCGACAGGGGAACTATGGCTACACCTTC. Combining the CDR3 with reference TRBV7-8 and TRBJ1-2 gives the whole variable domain GAGVSQSPRYKVAKRGQDVALRCDPISGHVSLFWYQQALGQGPEFLTYFQNEAQLDKSGLPSDRFFAERPEGSVSTLKIQRTQQEDSAVYLCASSRRQGNYGYTFGSGTRLTVV.

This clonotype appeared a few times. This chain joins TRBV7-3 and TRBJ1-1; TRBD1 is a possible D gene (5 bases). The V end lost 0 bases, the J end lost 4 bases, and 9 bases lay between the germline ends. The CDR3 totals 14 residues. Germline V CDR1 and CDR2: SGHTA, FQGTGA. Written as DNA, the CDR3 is TGTGCCAGCAGCTTAACAGGTGGGGGCACTGAAGCTTTCTTT. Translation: CASSLTGGGTEAFF.

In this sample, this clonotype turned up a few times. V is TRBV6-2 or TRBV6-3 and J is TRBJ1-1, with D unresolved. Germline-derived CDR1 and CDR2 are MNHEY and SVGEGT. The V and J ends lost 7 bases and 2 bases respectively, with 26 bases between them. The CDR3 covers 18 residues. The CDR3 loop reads CASNDIFLGRRGNTEAFF. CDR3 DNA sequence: TGTGCCAGCAACGACATCTTTTTAGGCCGCCGGGGAAACACTGAAGCTTTCTTT.

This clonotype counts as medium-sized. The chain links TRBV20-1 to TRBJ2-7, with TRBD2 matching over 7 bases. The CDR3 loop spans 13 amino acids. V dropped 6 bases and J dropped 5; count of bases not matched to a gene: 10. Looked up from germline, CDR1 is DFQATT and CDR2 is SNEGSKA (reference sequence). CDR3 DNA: TGCAGTGCGGAGGGAGGGACTAATCACGAGCAGTACTTC. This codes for CSAEGGTNHEQYF.

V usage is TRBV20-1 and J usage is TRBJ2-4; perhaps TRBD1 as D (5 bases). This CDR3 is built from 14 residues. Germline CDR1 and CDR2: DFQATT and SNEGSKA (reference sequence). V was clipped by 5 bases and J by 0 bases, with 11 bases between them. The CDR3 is CSAASGLAKNIQYF. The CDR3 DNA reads TGCAGTGCTGCCTCAGGGCTAGCCAAAAACATTCAGTACTTC.

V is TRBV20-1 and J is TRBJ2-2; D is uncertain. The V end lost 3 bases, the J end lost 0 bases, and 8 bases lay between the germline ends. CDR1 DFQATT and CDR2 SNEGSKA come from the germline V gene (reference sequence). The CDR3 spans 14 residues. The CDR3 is CSASQTPNTGELFF. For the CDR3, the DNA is TGCAGTGCTAGTCAGACACCGAACACCGGGGAGCTGTTTTTT.

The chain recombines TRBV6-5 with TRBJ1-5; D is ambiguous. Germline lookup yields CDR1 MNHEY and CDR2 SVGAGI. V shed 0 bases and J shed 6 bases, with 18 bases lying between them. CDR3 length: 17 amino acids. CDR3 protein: CASSYSPFRLPSQPQHF. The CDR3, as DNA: TGTGCCAGCAGTTACTCTCCCTTTCGGCTTCCAAGTCAGCCCCAGCATTTT.

The CDR3 DNA sequence: TGTGCCAGCAGCTTAAATAGGCTCAATGAGCAGTTCTTC. Protein product: CASSLNRLNEQFF. The V gene is TRBV7-8, the J gene TRBJ2-1, with D uncertain. Trimming stripped 2 bases from V and 6 bases from J, with 8 bases between. Germline V gene sequence: CDR1 SGHVS, CDR2 FQNEAQ. There are 13 residues in the CDR3. The variable domain in full, completed from reference TRBV7-8 and TRBJ2-1, reads GAGVSQSPRYKVAKRGQDVALRCDPISGHVSLFWYQQALGQGPEFLTYFQNEAQLDKSGLPSDRFFAERPEGSVSTLKIQRTQQEDSAVYLCASSLNRLNEQFFGPGTRLTVL.

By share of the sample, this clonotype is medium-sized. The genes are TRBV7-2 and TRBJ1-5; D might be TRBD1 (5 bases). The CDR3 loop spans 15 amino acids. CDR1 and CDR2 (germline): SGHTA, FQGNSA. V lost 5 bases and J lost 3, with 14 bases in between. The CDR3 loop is CASSPSGRLNQPQHF. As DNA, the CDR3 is TGTGCCAGCAGCCCCTCGGGGCGACTCAATCAGCCCCAGCATTTT.